This passage covers 13 T cell receptor beta chains from one sample sequenced in a study of post-analysis software for immune sequencing data. Unique-molecular-identifier-tagged TCR beta cDNA libraries were used. TCRdb reprocessed the PCR reads with MiXCR, giving one entry per CDR3 protein. The profile covers hundreds of thousands of distinct CDR3 sequences, with 55% to 60% appearing a single time and roughly 12% taken by the ten largest. Study results and limitations: Five or six TRBV segments, including TRBV5-6, TRBV5-1 and TRBV20-1, were more frequent in patients than controls.

No cognate antigen is known for these TCRs. The source material was blood. Every receptor here comes from a girl aged 2-9 years with multiple sclerosis.

The rearrangement links TRBV6-6 to TRBJ2-3; 9 bases are a match to TRBD2. Per the germline V gene, CDR1 is MNHNY and CDR2 is SVGAGI (reference sequence). CDR3 size: 15 residues. After removal of 6 bases from V and 4 bases from J, the junction contained 8 bases not matched to a gene. The CDR3 spells CASRDLAGEADTQYF. The DNA for the CDR3 is TGTGCCAGCAGGGATTTAGCGGGGGAAGCAGATACGCAGTATTTT.

The chain joins TRBV15 to TRBJ2-1, with a weak D call TRBD1 (6 bases). Germline lookup yields CDR1 LNHNV and CDR2 YYDKDF (reference sequence). The length of the CDR3 is 16 residues. Trimming removed 0 bases at V and 6 bases at J, with 15 bases between. The CDR3: CATSRDRGHVVNEQFF. In DNA form, the CDR3 reads TGTGCCACCAGCAGAGATAGGGGACACGTCGTCAATGAGCAGTTCTTC.

The gene calls are TRBV2 and TRBJ1-1, with 10 bases aligning to TRBD1. Per the germline V gene, CDR1 is SNHLY and CDR2 is FYNNEI. This CDR3 contains 17 residues. J lost 0 bases, V lost 0 bases, and 4 bases had no gene match. The CDR3 DNA sequence: TGTGCCAGCAGTGAAGCCCCGGGACAGGGGATGAACACTGAAGCTTTCTTT. Amino acid sequence: CASSEAPGQGMNTEAFF. Together with reference TRBV2 and TRBJ1-1, the CDR3 gives the full variable domain: EPEVTQTPSHQVTQMGQEVILRCVPISNHLYFYWYRQILGQKVEFLVSFYNNEISEKSEIFDDQFSVERPDGSNFTLKIRSTKLEDSAMYFCASSEAPGQGMNTEAFFGQGTRLTVV.

The chain uses TRBV5-5 and TRBJ1-1, with 7 positions matching TRBD1. The junction had 17 bases not matched to a gene; V was cut back by 4 bases and J by 5 bases. Germline V CDR1 and CDR2: SGHKS, YYEKEE (reference sequence). The CDR3 spans 17 residues. The CDR3 reads CASSPWVGGQGRTEAFF. DNA for the CDR3: TGTGCCAGCAGCCCGTGGGTAGGGGGCCAAGGAAGAACTGAAGCTTTCTTT.

This chain uses TRBV3-1 with TRBJ2-1; D is unresolved. Per the germline V gene, CDR1 is LGHDT and CDR2 is YNNKEL (reference sequence). CDR3 length: 13 amino acids. V shed 2 bases and J shed 8 bases, with 10 bases lying between them. CDR3 sequence: CASSQMASDEQFF. In nucleotides, the CDR3 is TGTGCCAGCAGCCAAATGGCGTCGGATGAGCAGTTCTTC.

The chain is built from TRBV4-1 and TRBJ1-1; D may be TRBD1 (5 bases). Trimming pared 2 bases from V and 1 base from J, leaving 8 bases between. The CDR3 totals 14 residues. The germline V gene has CDR1 MGHRA and CDR2 YSYEKL. The CDR3 here is CASSQPRENTEAFF. The DNA for the CDR3 is TGCGCCAGCAGCCAACCCAGGGAGAACACTGAAGCTTTCTTT.

This clonotype has more than one count but fewer than ten. CDR3 nucleotide sequence: TGTGCCACCAGTGATCTTGGCAGTACGGGGGCAGATACGCAGTATTTT. Protein product: CATSDLGSTGADTQYF. The V gene is TRBV24-1, the J gene TRBJ2-3, with D possibly being TRBD2 (6 bases). V was shortened by 3 bases and J by 4 bases, with 16 bases between the two germline ends. This CDR3 spans 16 amino acids. CDR1 KGHDR and CDR2 SFDVKD come from the germline V gene.

This sequence joins TRBV7-9 and TRBJ1-4; 7 bases are a match to TRBD1. V lost 5 bases and J lost 4; bases outside the gene matches: 7. This CDR3 region has 15 residues. CDR1 is SEHNR and CDR2 is FQNEAQ in the germline V gene (reference sequence). The CDR3 loop reads CASSPGTALNEKLFF. CDR3 sequence (DNA): TGTGCCAGCAGCCCGGGGACAGCACTTAATGAAAAACTGTTTTTT. Together with reference TRBV7-9 and TRBJ1-4, the CDR3 gives the full variable domain: DTGVSQNPRHKITKRGQNVTFRCDPISEHNRLYWYRQTLGQGPEFLTYFQNEAQLEKSRLLSDRFSAERPKGSFSTLEIQRTEQGDSAMYLCASSPGTALNEKLFFGSGTQLSVL.

The chain employs TRBV7-2 and TRBJ2-5; D is possibly TRBD2 (5 bases). Germline V gene data show CDR1 as SGHTA and CDR2 as FQGNSA. V lost 2 bases to trimming and J lost 5 bases, with 9 bases between them. The CDR3 sequence is 13 residues long. In DNA, the CDR3 is TGTGCCAGCAGCTTAAGTAGCGAGGAGACCCAGTACTTC. Translated, it gives CASSLSSEETQYF.

This clonotype was seen a few times. This chain links TRBV12-3 or TRBV12-4 with TRBJ2-1, with TRBD1 identical over 7 bases. The CDR3 is 13 residues long. V was pared by 5 bases and J by 6 bases, with 4 bases of the junction left unmatched. For the CDR3, the DNA is TGTGCCAGCAGTGACAGGGAAAGCAATGAGCAGTTCTTC. It codes for CASSDRESNEQFF.

This chain links TRBV9 with TRBJ2-3; D uncertain. The CDR3 sequence is 15 residues long. Trimming shortened V by 0 bases and J by 5 bases, and 13 bases separated the two germline ends. Germline CDR1 SGDLS, CDR2 YYNGEE. Here the CDR3 DNA reads TGTGCCAGCAGCGTAGCAGGATCGGGCGGAGATACGCAGTATTTT. This codes for CASSVAGSGGDTQYF.

This clonotype came up once. The rearrangement joins TRBV5-5 to TRBJ2-1, with TRBD2 matching 11 bases. CDR3 length: 21 residues. V dropped 4 bases and J dropped 0; count of bases not matched to a gene: 18. Germline values: CDR1 SGHKS, CDR2 YYEKEE (reference sequence). Written as DNA, the CDR3 is TGTGCCAGCAGCACCATGGGGCTAGCGGGGGGCTTTGGTTCCTCCTACAATGAGCAGTTCTTC. The encoded protein is CASSTMGLAGGFGSSYNEQFF.

The V and J genes are TRBV7-9 and TRBJ2-5; the D call may be TRBD1 or TRBD2 (6 bases each). Germline-derived CDR1 and CDR2 are SEHNR and FQNEAQ (reference sequence). CDR3 length: 17 amino acids. Deletions cut 0 bases from V and 0 bases from J, with 14 bases between. The CDR3 DNA sequence: TGTGCCAGCAGCTTAGCCCAAGGGGGAGGCCACCAAGAGACCCAGTACTTC. Encoded protein: CASSLAQGGGHQETQYF.